A selection of T cell receptor beta chains follows, all from one sample in a study of HIV-infected patients and healthy controls. TCRdb reanalysed the 5' RACE reads using MiXCR and keeps one entry per CDR3 protein. The top ten clones hold 23% of a sample with approximately 12,000 distinct CDR3 sequences, around a tenth of them seen once. The starting material was blood, obtained before antiretroviral therapy. Receptors originate from an adult with HIV infection. The donor label of this sample is uncertain. Each CDR3 is given with its conserved first and last residue. A D gene is named only where the DNA matches it firmly. Where a row states a size, it is once, few, many or the class of an expanded clone; other rows omit it.

d_gene: -
j_gene: TRBJ2-3
v_gene: TRBV6-5
abundance: many
CDR3aa: CASRSHREAAGDTQYF
CDR3nt: TGTGCCAGCAGGAGCCACAGGGAGGCCGCGGGAGATACGCAGTATTTT

d_gene: TRBD2
j_gene: TRBJ2-3
v_gene: TRBV20-1
abundance: -
CDR3aa: CSASKRGEGDTQYF
CDR3nt: TGCAGTGCTAGCAAGCGGGGGGAAGGGGATACGCAGTATTTT

d_gene: -
j_gene: TRBJ1-1
v_gene: TRBV6-1
abundance: -
CDR3aa: CASSGQWVNSEAFF
CDR3nt: TGTGCCAGCAGCGGACAGTGGGTCAACTCTGAAGCTTTCTTT

d_gene: -
j_gene: TRBJ2-1
v_gene: TRBV10-1
abundance: many
CDR3aa: CASSDEYGLYNEQFF
CDR3nt: TGCGCCAGCAGTGATGAATACGGACTATACAATGAGCAGTTCTTC

d_gene: -
j_gene: TRBJ1-4
v_gene: TRBV6-2/TRBV6-3
abundance: medium-sized
CDR3aa: CASSYSRTDGTTNEKLFF
CDR3nt: TGTGCCAGCAGTTACTCTCGGACCGACGGGACAACTAATGAAAAACTGTTTTTT

d_gene: -
j_gene: TRBJ2-7
v_gene: TRBV9
abundance: many
CDR3aa: CASSGTVDTVSSYEQYF
CDR3nt: TGTGCCAGCAGCGGAACGGTAGACACCGTCAGCTCCTACGAGCAGTACTTC

d_gene: TRBD1
j_gene: TRBJ1-1
v_gene: TRBV12-3/TRBV12-4
abundance: few
CDR3aa: CASSPWGQGGTEAFF
CDR3nt: TGTGCCAGCAGTCCCTGGGGACAGGGCGGCACTGAAGCTTTCTTT

d_gene: TRBD2
j_gene: TRBJ2-4
v_gene: TRBV12-3/TRBV12-4
abundance: -
CDR3aa: CASSPSGGPRKNIQYF
CDR3nt: TGTGCCAGCAGCCCTAGCGGGGGGCCACGAAAAAACATTCAGTACTTC

d_gene: TRBD2
j_gene: TRBJ2-3
v_gene: TRBV20-1
abundance: many
CDR3aa: CSGTSGGSTDTQYF
CDR3nt: TGCAGTGGGACTAGCGGGGGAAGCACAGATACGCAGTATTTT

d_gene: -
j_gene: TRBJ2-1
v_gene: TRBV11-2
abundance: many
CDR3aa: CASSLESFNEQFF
CDR3nt: TGTGCCAGCAGCTTAGAGAGCTTCAATGAGCAGTTCTTC

d_gene: -
j_gene: TRBJ2-7
v_gene: TRBV11-2
abundance: many
CDR3aa: CASSKPGHARYEQYF
CDR3nt: TGTGCCAGCAGCAAACCGGGACACGCTAGATACGAGCAGTACTTC

d_gene: -
j_gene: TRBJ2-7
v_gene: TRBV7-2
abundance: many
CDR3aa: CASSLRRDGTYEQYF
CDR3nt: TGTGCCAGCAGCCTGCGCCGGGACGGGACCTACGAGCAGTACTTC

d_gene: -
j_gene: TRBJ2-3
v_gene: TRBV19
abundance: many
CDR3aa: CASSDRREDTQYF
CDR3nt: TGTGCCAGTAGTGATCGCAGGGAGGATACGCAGTATTTT

d_gene: TRBD1
j_gene: TRBJ1-6
v_gene: TRBV14
abundance: many
CDR3aa: CASSQQGVNNSPLHF
CDR3nt: TGTGCCAGCAGCCAACAGGGGGTTAATAATTCACCCCTCCACTTT

d_gene: -
j_gene: TRBJ1-6
v_gene: TRBV30
abundance: few
CDR3aa: CAWSVEGNSPLHF
CDR3nt: TGTGCCTGGAGTGTGGAGGGAAATTCACCCCTCCACTTT

d_gene: -
j_gene: TRBJ2-1
v_gene: TRBV7-6
abundance: few
CDR3aa: CASLSQRGQSYNEQFF
CDR3nt: TGTGCCAGCCTGTCCCAGCGGGGACAATCCTACAATGAGCAGTTCTTC

d_gene: TRBD1
j_gene: TRBJ1-5
v_gene: TRBV6-6
abundance: few
CDR3aa: CASSSRTGNQPQHF
CDR3nt: TGTGCCAGCAGTTCCCGGACAGGTAATCAGCCCCAGCATTTT

d_gene: -
j_gene: TRBJ1-2
v_gene: TRBV10-3
abundance: many
CDR3aa: CAIGTDINYGYTF
CDR3nt: TGTGCCATCGGGACCGATATAAACTATGGCTACACCTTC

d_gene: -
j_gene: TRBJ1-1
v_gene: TRBV18
abundance: many
CDR3aa: CASSPPARMNTEAFF
CDR3nt: TGTGCCAGCTCACCACCGGCACGGATGAACACTGAAGCTTTCTTT

d_gene: -
j_gene: TRBJ1-6
v_gene: TRBV7-9
abundance: medium-sized
CDR3aa: CASSLLSGDSPLHF
CDR3nt: TGTGCCAGCAGCTTACTATCCGGGGATTCACCCCTCCACTTT

d_gene: TRBD1
j_gene: TRBJ2-1
v_gene: TRBV27
abundance: many
CDR3aa: CASSQSGTGMNEQFF
CDR3nt: TGTGCCAGCAGTCAATCCGGGACAGGGATGAATGAGCAGTTCTTC

d_gene: -
j_gene: TRBJ1-4
v_gene: TRBV20-1
abundance: many
CDR3aa: CSASGRPTNEKLFF
CDR3nt: TGCAGTGCTAGTGGGCGGCCAACTAATGAAAAACTGTTTTTT

d_gene: -
j_gene: TRBJ2-3
v_gene: TRBV4-3
abundance: many
CDR3aa: CASSRTDLGADTQYF
CDR3nt: TGCGCCAGCAGTCGGACAGATTTAGGAGCAGATACGCAGTATTTT

d_gene: TRBD2
j_gene: TRBJ2-3
v_gene: TRBV20-1
abundance: many
CDR3aa: CSAREGLARTDTQYF
CDR3nt: TGCAGTGCTAGAGAAGGACTAGCCCGCACAGATACGCAGTATTTT

d_gene: -
j_gene: TRBJ2-7
v_gene: TRBV6-2/TRBV6-3
abundance: many
CDR3aa: CASSVSYEQYF
CDR3nt: TGTGCCAGCAGTGTCTCCTACGAGCAGTACTTC

d_gene: -
j_gene: TRBJ1-6
v_gene: TRBV6-5
abundance: many
CDR3aa: CASSYKARPSSYNSPLHF
CDR3nt: TGTGCCAGCAGTTACAAGGCCAGGCCTAGCTCCTATAATTCACCCCTCCACTTT

d_gene: -
j_gene: TRBJ1-6
v_gene: TRBV7-2
abundance: -
CDR3aa: CASTSILEVSPLHF
CDR3nt: TGTGCCAGCACCTCAATTTTGGAGGTTTCACCCCTCCACTTT

d_gene: TRBD2
j_gene: TRBJ2-7
v_gene: TRBV29-1
abundance: -
CDR3aa: CSVDLAGAPYEQYF
CDR3nt: TGCAGCGTGGATCTAGCGGGAGCCCCCTACGAGCAGTACTTC

d_gene: -
j_gene: TRBJ1-2
v_gene: TRBV6-6
abundance: many
CDR3aa: CASSYSLAGARYGYTF
CDR3nt: TGTGCCAGCAGTTACTCACTTGCGGGGGCGCGATATGGCTACACCTTC

d_gene: -
j_gene: TRBJ1-3
v_gene: TRBV11-3
abundance: few
CDR3aa: CASSLVYGNTIYF
CDR3nt: TGTGCCAGCAGCTTAGTTTACGGAAACACCATATATTTT

d_gene: TRBD1
j_gene: TRBJ2-3
v_gene: TRBV19
abundance: many
CDR3aa: CASTGTGGVDTQYF
CDR3nt: TGTGCCAGTACCGGGACAGGGGGCGTAGATACGCAGTATTTT

d_gene: TRBD1
j_gene: TRBJ1-1
v_gene: TRBV4-3
abundance: many
CDR3aa: CASSQERQGARWNTEAFF
CDR3nt: TGCGCCAGCAGCCAAGAGCGACAGGGGGCGAGATGGAACACTGAAGCTTTCTTT

d_gene: -
j_gene: TRBJ1-1
v_gene: TRBV29-1
abundance: few
CDR3aa: CSVAYPEAFF
CDR3nt: TGCAGCGTTGCTTACCCTGAAGCTTTCTTT

d_gene: -
j_gene: TRBJ2-1
v_gene: TRBV4-3
abundance: many
CDR3aa: CASSQVLLNEQFF
CDR3nt: TGCGCCAGCAGCCAAGTCCTCCTTAATGAGCAGTTCTTC

d_gene: TRBD2
j_gene: TRBJ2-7
v_gene: TRBV6-6
abundance: many
CDR3aa: CASRAGASSYEQYF
CDR3nt: TGTGCCAGCAGAGCGGGAGCGAGCTCCTACGAGCAGTACTTC

d_gene: TRBD2
j_gene: TRBJ2-5
v_gene: TRBV20-1
abundance: many
CDR3aa: CSARGLAEETQYF
CDR3nt: TGCAGTGCGAGAGGACTAGCGGAAGAGACCCAGTACTTC

d_gene: TRBD1
j_gene: TRBJ1-2
v_gene: TRBV3-1
abundance: medium-sized
CDR3aa: CASSQDFGQGADGYTF
CDR3nt: TGTGCCAGCAGCCAAGATTTTGGGCAGGGGGCGGATGGCTACACCTTC

d_gene: -
j_gene: TRBJ2-1
v_gene: TRBV29-1
abundance: medium-sized
CDR3aa: CSVDRSNEQFF
CDR3nt: TGCAGCGTTGACAGGAGTAATGAGCAGTTCTTC

d_gene: -
j_gene: TRBJ1-5
v_gene: TRBV3-1
abundance: -
CDR3aa: CASSQDSTGNQPQHF
CDR3nt: TGTGCCAGCAGCCAAGATAGCACGGGCAATCAGCCCCAGCATTTT

d_gene: TRBD1
j_gene: TRBJ2-5
v_gene: TRBV11-2
abundance: few
CDR3aa: CASSRDSQETQYF
CDR3nt: TGTGCCAGCTCCCGGGACAGCCAAGAGACCCAGTACTTC

d_gene: TRBD1
j_gene: TRBJ1-2
v_gene: TRBV5-1
abundance: -
CDR3aa: CASSVTGGASYGYTF
CDR3nt: TGCGCCAGCAGCGTGACAGGGGGCGCCTCCTATGGCTACACCTTC

d_gene: -
j_gene: TRBJ1-2
v_gene: TRBV12-3/TRBV12-4
abundance: many
CDR3aa: CASSSPWGQGRSNYGYTF
CDR3nt: TGTGCCAGCAGTTCACCTTGGGGGCAGGGGAGGTCTAACTATGGCTACACCTTC

d_gene: TRBD2
j_gene: TRBJ2-2
v_gene: TRBV5-1
abundance: few
CDR3aa: CASSSFGGSNTGELFF
CDR3nt: TGCGCCAGCAGCTCCTTCGGGGGGTCGAACACCGGGGAGCTGTTTTTT

d_gene: -
j_gene: TRBJ2-2
v_gene: TRBV9
abundance: many
CDR3aa: CASSFQGGTGELFF
CDR3nt: TGTGCCAGCAGCTTCCAGGGGGGCACCGGGGAGCTGTTTTTT

d_gene: TRBD2
j_gene: TRBJ2-3
v_gene: TRBV29-1
abundance: -
CDR3aa: CSVDAREGRTDTQYF
CDR3nt: TGCAGCGTTGACGCCAGGGAGGGCCGCACAGATACGCAGTATTTT

d_gene: -
j_gene: TRBJ2-1
v_gene: TRBV19
abundance: many
CDR3aa: CASSNVGVSYNEQFF
CDR3nt: TGTGCCAGTAGTAACGTGGGGGTCTCCTACAATGAGCAGTTCTTC

d_gene: TRBD1
j_gene: TRBJ2-5
v_gene: TRBV11-3
abundance: -
CDR3aa: CASSLDRGWETQYF
CDR3nt: TGTGCCAGCAGCTTGGACAGGGGATGGGAGACCCAGTACTTC

d_gene: TRBD1
j_gene: TRBJ2-3
v_gene: TRBV29-1
abundance: -
CDR3aa: CSVAPGQYTDTQYF
CDR3nt: TGCAGCGTCGCTCCGGGACAGTACACAGATACGCAGTATTTT

d_gene: TRBD2
j_gene: TRBJ2-3
v_gene: TRBV7-2
abundance: many
CDR3aa: CASSPRTGLAGGTSTDTQYF
CDR3nt: TGTGCCAGCAGCCCACGGACGGGACTAGCGGGGGGGACTAGCACAGATACGCAGTATTTT

d_gene: -
j_gene: TRBJ1-1
v_gene: TRBV7-9
abundance: -
CDR3aa: CASSSPLEHTEAFF
CDR3nt: TGTGCCAGCAGCTCCCCCCTGGAGCACACTGAAGCTTTCTTT

d_gene: TRBD1
j_gene: TRBJ2-2
v_gene: TRBV24-1
abundance: medium-sized
CDR3aa: CATSDIQGIPRPGELFF
CDR3nt: TGTGCCACCAGTGACATACAGGGGATTCCAAGACCCGGGGAGCTGTTTTTT